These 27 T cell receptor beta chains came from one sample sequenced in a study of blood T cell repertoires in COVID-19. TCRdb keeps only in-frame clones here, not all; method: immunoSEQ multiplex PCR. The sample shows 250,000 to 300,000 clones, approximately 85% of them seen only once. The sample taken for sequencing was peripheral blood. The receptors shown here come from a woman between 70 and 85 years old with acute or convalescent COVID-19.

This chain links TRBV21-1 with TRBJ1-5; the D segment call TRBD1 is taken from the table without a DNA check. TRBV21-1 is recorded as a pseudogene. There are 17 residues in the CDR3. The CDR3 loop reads CASSKPTQANSNQPQHF. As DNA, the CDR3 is TGTGCCAGCAGCAAACCAACACAGGCTAATAGCAATCAGCCCCAGCATTTT.

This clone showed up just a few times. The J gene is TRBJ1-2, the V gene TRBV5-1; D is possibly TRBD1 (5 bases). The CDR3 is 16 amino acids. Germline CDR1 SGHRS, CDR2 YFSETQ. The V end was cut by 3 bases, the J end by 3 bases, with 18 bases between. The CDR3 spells CASSSGAGFGDYGYTF. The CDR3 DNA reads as TGCGCCAGCAGCTCCGGCGCAGGGTTCGGCGACTATGGCTACACCTTC. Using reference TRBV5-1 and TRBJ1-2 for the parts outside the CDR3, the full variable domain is KAGVTQTPRYLIKTRGQQVTLSCSPISGHRSVSWYQQTPGQGLQFLFEYFSETQRNKGNFPGRFSGRQFSNSRSEMNVSTLELGDSALYLCASSSGAGFGDYGYTFGSGTRLTVV.

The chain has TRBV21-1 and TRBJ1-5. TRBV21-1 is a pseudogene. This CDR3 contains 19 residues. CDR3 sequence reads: CASTFLSGVSSFSNQPQHF. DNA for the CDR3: TGTGCCAGCACCTTCCTCTCGGGGGTGAGTTCGTTTAGCAATCAGCCCCAGCATTTT.

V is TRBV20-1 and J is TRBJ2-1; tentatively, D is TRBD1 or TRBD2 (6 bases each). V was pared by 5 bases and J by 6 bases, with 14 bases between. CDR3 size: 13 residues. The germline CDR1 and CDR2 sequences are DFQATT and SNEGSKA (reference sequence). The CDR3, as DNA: TGCAGTGCTGGTGGGGGGCCGGGCAATGAGCAGTTCTTC. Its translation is CSAGGGPGNEQFF.

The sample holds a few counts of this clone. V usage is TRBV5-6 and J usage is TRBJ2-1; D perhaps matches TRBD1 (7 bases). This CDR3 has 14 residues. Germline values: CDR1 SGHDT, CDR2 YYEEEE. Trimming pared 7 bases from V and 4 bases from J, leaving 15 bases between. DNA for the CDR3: TGTGCCAGCGTCGGCGGGACAGTTTACAATGAGCAGTTCTTC. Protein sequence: CASVGGTVYNEQFF.

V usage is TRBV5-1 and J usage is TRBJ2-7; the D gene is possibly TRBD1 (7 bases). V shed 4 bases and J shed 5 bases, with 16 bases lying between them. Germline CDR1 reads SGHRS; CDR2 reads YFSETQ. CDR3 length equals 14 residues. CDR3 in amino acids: CASSGGTEGNEQYF. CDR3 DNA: TGCGCCAGCAGCGGCGGGACAGAGGGGAACGAGCAGTACTTC.

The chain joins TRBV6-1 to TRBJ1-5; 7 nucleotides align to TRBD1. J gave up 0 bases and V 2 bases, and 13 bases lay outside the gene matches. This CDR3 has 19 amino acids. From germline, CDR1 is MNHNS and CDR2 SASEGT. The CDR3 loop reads CASSERRGGGVLSNQPQHF. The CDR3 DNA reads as TGTGCCAGCAGTGAACGCCGAGGAGGGGGCGTCCTTAGCAATCAGCCCCAGCATTTT.

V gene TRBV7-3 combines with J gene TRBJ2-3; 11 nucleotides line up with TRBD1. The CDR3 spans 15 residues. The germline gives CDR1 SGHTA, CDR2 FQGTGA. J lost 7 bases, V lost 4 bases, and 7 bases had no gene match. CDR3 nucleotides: TGTGCCAGCAGCTCCGGGACAGGGGGATTAAATACGCAGTATTTT. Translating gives CASSSGTGGLNTQYF.

The CDR3 DNA is TGTGCCAGTAGTATAAGAGGGGGGACCCAGTACTTC. It codes for CASSIRGGTQYF. The chain couples TRBV19 to TRBJ2-5; TRBD1 is a possible D gene (6 bases). The CDR3 contains 12 residues. Trimming removed 2 bases from V and 7 bases from J, with 8 bases in between. Germline loops: CDR1 LNHDA, CDR2 SQIVND (reference sequence).

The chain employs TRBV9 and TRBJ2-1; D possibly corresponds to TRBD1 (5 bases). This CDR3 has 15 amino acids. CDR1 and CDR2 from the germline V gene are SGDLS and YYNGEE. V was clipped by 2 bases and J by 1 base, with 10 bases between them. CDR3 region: CASSVGRASYNEQFF. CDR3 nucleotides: TGTGCCAGCAGCGTGGGCAGGGCGTCCTACAATGAGCAGTTCTTC. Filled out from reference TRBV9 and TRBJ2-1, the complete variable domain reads DSGVTQTPKHLITATGQRVTLRCSPRSGDLSVYWYQQSLDQGLQFLIQYYNGEERAKGNILERFSAQQFPDLHSELNLSSLELGDSALYFCASSVGRASYNEQFFGPGTRLTVL.

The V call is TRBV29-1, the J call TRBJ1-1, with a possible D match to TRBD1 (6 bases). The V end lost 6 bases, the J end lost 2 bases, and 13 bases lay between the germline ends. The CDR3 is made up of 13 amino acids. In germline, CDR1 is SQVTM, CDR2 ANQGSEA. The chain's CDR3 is CSVGTGINTEAFF. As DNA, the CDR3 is TGCAGCGTCGGCACAGGGATAAACACTGAAGCTTTCTTT.

The CDR3 sequence: CASSEAGRSSYEQYF. DNA for the CDR3: TGTGCCAGCAGTGAAGCGGGGAGGAGCTCCTACGAGCAGTACTTC. J is TRBJ2-7 and V is TRBV6-1; D perhaps matches TRBD2 (6 bases). This CDR3 region has 15 residues. Per the germline V gene, CDR1 is MNHNS and CDR2 is SASEGT. V lost 0 bases to trimming and J lost 0 bases, with 9 bases between them.

CDR3 in DNA: TGCAGTGCTAGTCAGGGACAGGGGGATGCCTATGGCTACACCTTC. Amino acid sequence: CSASQGQGDAYGYTF. V gene TRBV20-1 combines with J gene TRBJ1-2; 11 bases agree with TRBD1. CDR3 length: 15 amino acids. After removal of 3 bases from V and 4 bases from J, the junction contained 7 bases not matched to a gene. Germline CDR1 is DFQATT and CDR2 is SNEGSKA (reference sequence).

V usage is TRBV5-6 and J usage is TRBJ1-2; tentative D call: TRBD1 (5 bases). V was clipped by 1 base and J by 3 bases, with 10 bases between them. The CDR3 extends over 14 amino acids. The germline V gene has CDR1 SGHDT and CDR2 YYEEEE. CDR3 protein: CASSLKGRYYGYTF. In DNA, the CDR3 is TGTGCCAGCAGCTTGAAGGGGCGCTACTATGGCTACACCTTC.

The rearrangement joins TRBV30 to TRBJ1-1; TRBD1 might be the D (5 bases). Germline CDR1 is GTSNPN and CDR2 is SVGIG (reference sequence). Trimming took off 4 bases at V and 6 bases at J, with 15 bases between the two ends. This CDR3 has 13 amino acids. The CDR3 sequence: CAWIQGGGSEAFF. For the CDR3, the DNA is TGTGCCTGGATTCAGGGTGGGGGGTCTGAAGCTTTCTTT.

CDR3 sequence reads: CASSSGPNGGETQYF. CDR3 DNA: TGTGCCAGCAGTTCCGGGCCGAACGGGGGAGAGACCCAGTACTTC. The chain links TRBV6-6 to TRBJ2-5; the D gene is possibly TRBD2 (6 bases). Germline lookup yields CDR1 MNHNY and CDR2 SVGAGI (reference sequence). The CDR3 has 15 residues. The V gene lost 4 bases and the J gene lost 4 bases, with 16 bases spanning the gap.

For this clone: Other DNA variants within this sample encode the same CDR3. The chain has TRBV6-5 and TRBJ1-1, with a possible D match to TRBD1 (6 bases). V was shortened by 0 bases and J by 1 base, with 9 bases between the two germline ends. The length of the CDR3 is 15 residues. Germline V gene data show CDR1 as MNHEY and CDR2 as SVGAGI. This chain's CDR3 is CASSYSQGRNTEAFF. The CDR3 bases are TGTGCCAGCAGTTACTCACAGGGAAGGAACACTGAAGCTTTCTTT.

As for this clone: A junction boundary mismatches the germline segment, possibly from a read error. CDR3 residues: CASTLTGPNTEAFF. CDR3 coding DNA: TGTGCCAGCACCTTAACAGGTCCCAACACTGAAGCTTTCTTT. The chain is built from TRBV7-2 and TRBJ1-1; TRBD1 might be the D (5 bases). This CDR3 has 14 residues. Per the germline V gene, CDR1 is SGHTA and CDR2 is FQGNSA.

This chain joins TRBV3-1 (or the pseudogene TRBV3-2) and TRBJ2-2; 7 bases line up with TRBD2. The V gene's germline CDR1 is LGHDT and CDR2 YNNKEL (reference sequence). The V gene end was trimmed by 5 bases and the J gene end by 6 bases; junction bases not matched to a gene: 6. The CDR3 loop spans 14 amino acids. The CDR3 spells CASSRTRSAGELFF. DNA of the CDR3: TGTGCCAGCAGCAGGACTAGGAGTGCCGGGGAGCTGTTTTTT.

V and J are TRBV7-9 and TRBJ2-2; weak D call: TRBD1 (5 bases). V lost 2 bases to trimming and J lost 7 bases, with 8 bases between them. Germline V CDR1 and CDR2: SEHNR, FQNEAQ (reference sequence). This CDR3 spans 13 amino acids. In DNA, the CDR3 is TGTGCCAGCAGCTTACTCCAGGGCGGGGAGCTGTTTTTT. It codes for CASSLLQGGELFF.

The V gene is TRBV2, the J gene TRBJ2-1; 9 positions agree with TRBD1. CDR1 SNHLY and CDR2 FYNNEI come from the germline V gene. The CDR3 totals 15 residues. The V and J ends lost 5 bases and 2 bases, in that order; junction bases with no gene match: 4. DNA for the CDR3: TGTGCCAGCAGTAGACAGGGGGGCGCCTACAATGAGCAGTTCTTC. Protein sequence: CASSRQGGAYNEQFF.

The CDR3 loop is CSASPGRGYTF. The CDR3 DNA reads TGCAGTGCTAGTCCAGGCCGTGGCTACACCTTC. The J gene is TRBJ1-2, the V gene TRBV20-1, with unresolved D. V shed 3 bases and J shed 7 bases, with 9 bases lying between them. Germline CDR1 DFQATT, CDR2 SNEGSKA (reference sequence). The CDR3 extends over 11 amino acids.

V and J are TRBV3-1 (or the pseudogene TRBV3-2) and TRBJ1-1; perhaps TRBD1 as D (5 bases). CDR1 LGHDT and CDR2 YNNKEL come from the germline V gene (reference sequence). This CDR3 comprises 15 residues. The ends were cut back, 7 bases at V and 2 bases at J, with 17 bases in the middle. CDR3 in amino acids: CASTKGEWGNTEAFF. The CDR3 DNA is TGTGCCAGCACCAAAGGGGAATGGGGAAACACTGAAGCTTTCTTT.

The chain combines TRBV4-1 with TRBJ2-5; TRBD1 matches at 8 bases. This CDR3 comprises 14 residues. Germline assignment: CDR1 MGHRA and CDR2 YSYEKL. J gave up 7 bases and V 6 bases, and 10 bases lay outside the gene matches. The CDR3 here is CASSFQQGEGTQYF. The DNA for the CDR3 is TGCGCCAGCAGTTTCCAACAGGGGGAAGGGACCCAGTACTTC.

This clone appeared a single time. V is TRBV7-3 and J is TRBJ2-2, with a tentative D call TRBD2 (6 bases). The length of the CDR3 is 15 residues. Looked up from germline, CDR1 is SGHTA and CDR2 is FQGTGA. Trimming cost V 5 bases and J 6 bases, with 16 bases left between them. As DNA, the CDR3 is TGTGCCAGCAGCCCGAGGCGGGGCTCCGCCGGGGAGCTGTTTTTT. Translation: CASSPRRGSAGELFF.

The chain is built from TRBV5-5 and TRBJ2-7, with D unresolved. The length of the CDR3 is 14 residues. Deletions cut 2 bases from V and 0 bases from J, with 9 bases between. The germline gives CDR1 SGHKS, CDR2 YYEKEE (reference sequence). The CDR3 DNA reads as TGTGCCAGCAGCTTCTCGACATCCTCCTACGAGCAGTACTTC. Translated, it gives CASSFSTSSYEQYF.

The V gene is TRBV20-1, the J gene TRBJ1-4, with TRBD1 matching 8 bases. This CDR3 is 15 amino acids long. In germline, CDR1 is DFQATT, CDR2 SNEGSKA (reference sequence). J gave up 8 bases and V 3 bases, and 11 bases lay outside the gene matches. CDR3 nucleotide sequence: TGCAGTGCTAGTATCTCCGGGACAGGATCGGAAAAACTGTTTTTT. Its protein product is CSASISGTGSEKLFF.